The sample holds many counts of the clone carrying this TCR beta chain. Its matching antigen is unknown. Ophthalmopathy patients all had a Clinical Activity Score of at least 3, a NOSPECS grade of at least 4 and disease under 3 months old. Orbital computed tomography, thyroid ultrasound, serum thyroxine and TRAb, and clinical symptoms together informed the diagnoses. This sample is part of a study of T cells in Graves' hyperthyroidism and ophthalmopathy. General study findings and limits: Ophthalmopathy was distinguished from stable hyperthyroidism by 13 V-J signatures. Also found in blood were most expanded thyroid clonotypes above 0.001.

RNA transcripts yielded amplified TCR beta CDR3 regions. The TCR CDR3 was amplified in a first-round RT-PCR using the HTBI primer set. TCRdb processed the multiplex PCR reads anew with MiXCR; each CDR3 protein has one entry. The sample records 660,000 or so distinct CDR3 sequences, about 20% being singletons. This CDR3 has 15 residues. Germline assignment: CDR1 SGHAT and CDR2 FQNNGV. The V and J ends lost 7 bases and 7 bases, in that order; junction bases with no gene match: 7. The sequenced sample consisted of blood. This TCR came from a man aged 25 to 40 with Graves' ophthalmopathy. The V gene is TRBV11-2, the J gene TRBJ2-3; 14 nucleotides agree with TRBD2. The CDR3 sequence is CASTLTSGRANTQYF. Here the CDR3 DNA reads TGTGCCAGCACATTGACTAGCGGGAGGGCAAATACGCAGTATTTT. The full variable domain, completed using reference TRBV11-2 and TRBJ2-3, is EAGVAQSPRYKIIEKRQSVAFWCNPISGHATLYWYQQILGQGPKLLIQFQNNGVVDDSQLPKDRFSAERLKGVDSTLKIQPAKLEDSAVYLCASTLTSGRANTQYFGPGTRLTVL.